The rows below give T cell receptor beta chains drawn from one sample of a study of beta chain features in type 1 diabetes. Sequenced by immunoSEQ multiplex PCR; TCRdb stores in-frame clones only, minus some. This table holds over 600,000 clones, roughly 12% found once. Specimen: naive CD4+ T cells from blood. The receptors were gathered from a man younger than 40 with type 1 diabetes. Both conserved end residues are part of each CDR3. D genes are given only for firm matches. Size values are once, few and many counts, or a class for expanded clones, and some rows have none.

J gene: TRBJ2-1
D gene: TRBD2
V gene: TRBV19
clone size: few
CDR3 protein: CAIGERGNNEQFF
CDR3 DNA: TGTGCCATCGGGGAGCGGGGAAACAATGAGCAGTTCTTC

J gene: TRBJ1-5
D gene: NA
V gene: TRBV7-9
clone size: NA
CDR3 protein: CASSLEGQWNQPQHF
CDR3 DNA: TGTGCCAGCAGCTTAGAGGGTCAGTGGAATCAGCCCCAGCATTTT

J gene: TRBJ1-5
D gene: NA
V gene: TRBV7-9
clone size: few
CDR3 protein: CASSPGPTYQPQHF
CDR3 DNA: TGTGCCAGCAGCCCCGGACCTACCTATCAGCCCCAGCATTTT

J gene: TRBJ1-2
D gene: NA
V gene: TRBV4-3
clone size: NA
CDR3 protein: CASSDTTGQGTGGYTF
CDR3 DNA: TGCGCCAGCAGCGATACGACTGGGCAGGGGACGGGTGGCTACACCTTC

J gene: TRBJ2-3
D gene: NA
V gene: TRBV9
clone size: NA
CDR3 protein: CASSVGFVDTQYF
CDR3 DNA: TGTGCCAGCAGCGTAGGATTCGTAGATACGCAGTATTTT

J gene: TRBJ2-7
D gene: NA
V gene: TRBV7-2
clone size: NA
CDR3 protein: CASSQTAKTYEQYF
CDR3 DNA: TGTGCCAGCAGCCAGACCGCCAAAACCTACGAGCAGTACTTC

J gene: TRBJ2-6
D gene: NA
V gene: TRBV5-1
clone size: NA
CDR3 protein: CASSSQTSGANVLTF
CDR3 DNA: TGCGCCAGCAGCAGTCAGACCTCTGGGGCCAACGTCCTGACTTTC

J gene: TRBJ2-3
D gene: NA
V gene: TRBV7-9
clone size: NA
CDR3 protein: CASSSRSSTDTQYF
CDR3 DNA: TGTGCCAGCAGCTCCCGTTCTAGCACAGATACGCAGTATTTT

J gene: TRBJ1-1
D gene: NA
V gene: TRBV6-1
clone size: NA
CDR3 protein: CASSSKMGTEAFF
CDR3 DNA: TGTGCCAGCAGTTCAAAGATGGGGACTGAAGCTTTCTTT

J gene: TRBJ1-1
D gene: NA
V gene: TRBV4-2
clone size: NA
CDR3 protein: CASSQDAGVRMNTEAFF
CDR3 DNA: TGTGCCAGCAGCCAAGACGCAGGGGTCAGGATGAACACTGAAGCTTTCTTT

J gene: TRBJ1-4
D gene: TRBD1
V gene: TRBV27
clone size: few
CDR3 protein: CASSLIEAGGEKLFF
CDR3 DNA: TGTGCCAGCAGTTTGATTGAGGCAGGGGGCGAAAAACTGTTTTTT

J gene: TRBJ2-6
D gene: NA
V gene: TRBV18
clone size: NA
CDR3 protein: CASSPRISGANVLTF
CDR3 DNA: TGTGCCAGCTCACCAAGGATCTCTGGGGCCAACGTCCTGACTTTC

J gene: TRBJ2-3
D gene: NA
V gene: TRBV5-8
clone size: NA
CDR3 protein: CASSLKYTDTQYF
CDR3 DNA: TGTGCCAGCAGCTTGAAATACACAGATACGCAGTATTTT

J gene: TRBJ1-5
D gene: TRBD1
V gene: TRBV29-1
clone size: few
CDR3 protein: CSAGTGVHQPQHF
CDR3 DNA: TGCAGCGCCGGGACAGGGGTTCATCAGCCCCAGCATTTT

J gene: TRBJ1-4
D gene: NA
V gene: TRBV28
clone size: NA
CDR3 protein: CASSTTDATNEKLFF
CDR3 DNA: TGTGCCAGCAGTACTACAGATGCAACTAATGAAAAACTGTTTTTT

J gene: TRBJ2-7
D gene: NA
V gene: TRBV7-6
clone size: NA
CDR3 protein: CASSYQDKSSYEQYF
CDR3 DNA: TGTGCCAGCAGCTATCAGGACAAGAGCTCCTACGAGCAGTACTTC

J gene: TRBJ1-6
D gene: NA
V gene: TRBV10-3
clone size: few
CDR3 protein: CASSSVSGALHF
CDR3 DNA: TGTGCCAGCAGTTCCGTCTCAGGGGCCCTCCACTTT

J gene: TRBJ2-1
D gene: NA
V gene: TRBV18
clone size: few
CDR3 protein: CASSPQGSPGDEQFF
CDR3 DNA: TGTGCCAGCTCACCACAGGGCTCCCCGGGGGATGAGCAGTTCTTC

J gene: TRBJ2-7
D gene: NA
V gene: TRBV4-2
clone size: NA
CDR3 protein: CASSQEAREYEQYF
CDR3 DNA: TGTGCCAGCAGCCAAGAGGCCAGAGAATACGAGCAGTACTTC

J gene: TRBJ1-6
D gene: NA
V gene: TRBV13
clone size: NA
CDR3 protein: CARKQGGPFSSYNSPLHF
CDR3 DNA: TGTGCCAGAAAACAAGGGGGACCGTTCAGCTCCTATAATTCACCCCTCCACTTT

J gene: TRBJ2-5
D gene: NA
V gene: TRBV30
clone size: NA
CDR3 protein: CAWSAQGTQYF
CDR3 DNA: TGTGCCTGGAGTGCCCAAGGGACCCAGTACTTC

J gene: TRBJ2-5
D gene: NA
V gene: TRBV10-3
clone size: NA
CDR3 protein: CAISQETGIQETQYF
CDR3 DNA: TGTGCCATCAGTCAAGAAACAGGGATACAAGAGACCCAGTACTTC

J gene: TRBJ1-2
D gene: NA
V gene: TRBV7-9
clone size: NA
CDR3 protein: CASSPRDGYTF
CDR3 DNA: TGTGCCAGCAGCCCCCGGGATGGCTACACCTTC

J gene: TRBJ2-3
D gene: TRBD1
V gene: TRBV5-1
clone size: few
CDR3 protein: CASSLGGPDTQYF
CDR3 DNA: TGCGCCAGCAGCTTAGGGGGCCCAGATACGCAGTATTTT

J gene: TRBJ2-7
D gene: NA
V gene: TRBV7-2
clone size: NA
CDR3 protein: CASSPSSYEQYF
CDR3 DNA: TGTGCCAGCAGCCCCAGCTCCTACGAGCAGTACTTC

J gene: TRBJ2-1
D gene: NA
V gene: TRBV20-1
clone size: few
CDR3 protein: CSAGAQREQFF
CDR3 DNA: TGCAGTGCGGGGGCCCAAAGGGAGCAGTTCTTC

J gene: TRBJ2-7
D gene: TRBD1
V gene: TRBV13
clone size: NA
CDR3 protein: CASSSTGVDYEQYF
CDR3 DNA: TGTGCCAGCAGCTCCACAGGGGTTGACTACGAGCAGTACTTC